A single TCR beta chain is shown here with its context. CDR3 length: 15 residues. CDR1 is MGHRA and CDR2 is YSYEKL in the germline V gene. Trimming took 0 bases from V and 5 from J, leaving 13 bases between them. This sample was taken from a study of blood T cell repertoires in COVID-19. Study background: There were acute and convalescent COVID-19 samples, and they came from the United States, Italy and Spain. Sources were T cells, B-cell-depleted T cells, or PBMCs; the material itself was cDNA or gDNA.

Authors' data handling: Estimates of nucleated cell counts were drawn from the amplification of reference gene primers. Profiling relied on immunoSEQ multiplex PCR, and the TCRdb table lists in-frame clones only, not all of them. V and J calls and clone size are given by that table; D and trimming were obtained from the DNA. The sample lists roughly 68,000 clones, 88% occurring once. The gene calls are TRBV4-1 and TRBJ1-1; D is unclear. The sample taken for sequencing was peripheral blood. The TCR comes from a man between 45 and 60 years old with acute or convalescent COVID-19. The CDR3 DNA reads TGCGCCAGCAGCCAAGACGCCGGATGGAGAACTGAAGCTTTCTTT. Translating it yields CASSQDAGWRTEAFF.